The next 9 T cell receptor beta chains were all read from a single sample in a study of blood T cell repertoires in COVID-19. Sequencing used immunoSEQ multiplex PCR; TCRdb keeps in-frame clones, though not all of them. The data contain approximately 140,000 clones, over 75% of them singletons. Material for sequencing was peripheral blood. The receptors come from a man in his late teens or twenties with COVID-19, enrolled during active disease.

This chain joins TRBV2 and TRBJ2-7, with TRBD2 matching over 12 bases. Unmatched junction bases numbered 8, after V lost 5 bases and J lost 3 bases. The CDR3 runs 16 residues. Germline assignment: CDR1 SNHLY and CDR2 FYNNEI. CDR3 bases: TGTGCCAGCAGTTCCCGCGGACTAGCGGGGAACTACGAGCAGTACTTC. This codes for CASSSRGLAGNYEQYF.

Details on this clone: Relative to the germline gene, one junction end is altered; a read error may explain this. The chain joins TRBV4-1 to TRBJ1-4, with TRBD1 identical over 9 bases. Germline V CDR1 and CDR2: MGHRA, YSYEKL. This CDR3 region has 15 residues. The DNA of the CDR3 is TGCGCCAGCAGCCAAAGGGGACAGGGATTTGGGAAACTGCTTTTT. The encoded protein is CASSQRGQGFGKLLF.

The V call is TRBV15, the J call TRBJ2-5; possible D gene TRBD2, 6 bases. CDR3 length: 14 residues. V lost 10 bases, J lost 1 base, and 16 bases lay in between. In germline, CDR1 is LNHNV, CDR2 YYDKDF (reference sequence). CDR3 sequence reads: CAIDQGSGQETQYF. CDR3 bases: TGTGCCATCGATCAGGGTAGCGGCCAAGAGACCCAGTACTTC.

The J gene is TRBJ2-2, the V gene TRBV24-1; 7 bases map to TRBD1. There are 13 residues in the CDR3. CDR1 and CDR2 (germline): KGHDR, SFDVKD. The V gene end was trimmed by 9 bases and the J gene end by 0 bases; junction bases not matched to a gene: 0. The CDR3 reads CATGTANTGELFF. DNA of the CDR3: TGTGCCACCGGGACAGCGAACACCGGGGAGCTGTTTTTT.

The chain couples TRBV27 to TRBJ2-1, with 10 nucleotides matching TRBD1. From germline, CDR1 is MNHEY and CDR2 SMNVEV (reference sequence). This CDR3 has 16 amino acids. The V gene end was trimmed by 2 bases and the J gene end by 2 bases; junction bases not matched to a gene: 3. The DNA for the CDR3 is TGTGCCAGCAGTTTACCAGGACAGGGGGCCTACAATGAGCAGTTCTTC. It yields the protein CASSLPGQGAYNEQFF.

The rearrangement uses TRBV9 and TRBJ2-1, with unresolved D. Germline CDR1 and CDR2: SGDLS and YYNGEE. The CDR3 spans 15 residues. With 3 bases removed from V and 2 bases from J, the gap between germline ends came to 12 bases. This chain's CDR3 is CASSGGVWPYNEQFF. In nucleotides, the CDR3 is TGTGCCAGCAGCGGCGGAGTTTGGCCCTACAATGAGCAGTTCTTC. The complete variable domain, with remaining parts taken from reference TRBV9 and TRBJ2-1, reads DSGVTQTPKHLITATGQRVTLRCSPRSGDLSVYWYQQSLDQGLQFLIQYYNGEERAKGNILERFSAQQFPDLHSELNLSSLELGDSALYFCASSGGVWPYNEQFFGPGTRLTVL.

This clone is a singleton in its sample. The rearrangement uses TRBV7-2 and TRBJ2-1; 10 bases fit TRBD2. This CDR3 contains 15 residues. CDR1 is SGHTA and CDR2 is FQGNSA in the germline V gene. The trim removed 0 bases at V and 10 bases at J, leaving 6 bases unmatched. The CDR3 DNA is TGTGCCAGCAGCTTAGCGAAGGGACTAGCGATGGAGCAGTTCTTC. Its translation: CASSLAKGLAMEQFF.

CDR3 coding DNA: TGTGCCAGCAGTGTGCGGGATGAGCAGTTCTTC. Amino acid sequence: CASSVRDEQFF. This chain joins TRBV25-1 and TRBJ2-1, with D possibly TRBD2 on 5 matching bases. This CDR3 spans 11 amino acids. The ends were cut back, 4 bases at V and 8 bases at J, with 6 bases in the middle. Looked up from germline, CDR1 is MGHDK and CDR2 is SYGVNS.

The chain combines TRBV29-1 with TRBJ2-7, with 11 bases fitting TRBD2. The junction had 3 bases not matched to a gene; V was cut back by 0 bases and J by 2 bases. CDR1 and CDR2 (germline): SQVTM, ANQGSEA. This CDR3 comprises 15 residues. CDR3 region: CSVEDKTSGTYEQYF. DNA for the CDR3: TGCAGCGTTGAAGATAAGACTAGCGGGACCTACGAGCAGTACTTC.